This T cell receptor (beta chain) appears in the sequencing data of a study of blood T cell repertoires in COVID-19. Whole-study context: Material from acute and convalescent COVID-19 was sourced from the United States, Italy and Spain. T cells, B-cell-depleted T cells, or PBMCs supplied cDNA or gDNA.

Original data processing: Cell counts per sample came from amplifying reference gene primers. Libraries were prepared by immunoSEQ multiplex PCR; TCRdb keeps only in-frame clonotypes and omits some of them. D and trimming come from the DNA, and the V and J calls and clone size come from that table. The repertoire holds 90,000 or so clones, with around 90% as singletons. The ends lost 0 bases at V and 6 bases at J; junction bases unmatched: 13. The CDR3 contains 16 residues. CDR1 and CDR2 from the germline V gene are GTSNPN and SVGIG (reference sequence). The sample consisted of peripheral blood. The rearrangement uses TRBV30 and TRBJ2-7; 8 bases are a match to TRBD1. The TCR sequence derives from a woman between 70 and 85 years old with acute or convalescent COVID-19. The CDR3 spells CAWSVKKGQGILEQYF. In nucleotides, the CDR3 is TGTGCCTGGAGTGTAAAAAAAGGACAGGGTATCCTCGAGCAGTACTTC. Supplemented by reference TRBV30 and TRBJ2-7, the full variable domain reads SQTIHQWPATLVQPVGSPLSLECTVEGTSNPNLYWYRQAAGRGLQLLFYSVGIGQISSEVPQNLSASRPQDRQFILSSKKLLLSDSGFYLCAWSVKKGQGILEQYFGPGTRLTVT.